This T cell receptor beta chain is drawn from a study of blood T cell repertoires in COVID-19. For the study at large: From the United States, Italy and Spain came samples of acute and convalescent COVID-19. In each case, the material was cDNA or gDNA derived from T cells, B-cell-depleted T cells, or PBMCs.

Clones were sequenced by immunoSEQ multiplex PCR, and TCRdb holds only the in-frame ones, with some missing. Altogether roughly 180,000 clones are present, roughly four fifths being singletons, with the ten largest covering roughly 7.1%. The sample was peripheral blood. This clonotype was sampled from a human donor in a cohort sampled during active COVID-19.

This CDR3 reads CASSSVGTGNNYGYTF. Here the CDR3 DNA reads TGTGCCAGCAGCTCCGTGGGGACAGGGAATAACTATGGCTACACCTTC. The chain joins TRBV7-9 to TRBJ1-2, with 9 bases fitting TRBD1. The CDR3 sequence is 16 residues long. Germline V gives CDR1 SEHNR, CDR2 FQNEAQ (reference sequence). The trim removed 4 bases at V and 1 base at J, leaving 7 bases unmatched.